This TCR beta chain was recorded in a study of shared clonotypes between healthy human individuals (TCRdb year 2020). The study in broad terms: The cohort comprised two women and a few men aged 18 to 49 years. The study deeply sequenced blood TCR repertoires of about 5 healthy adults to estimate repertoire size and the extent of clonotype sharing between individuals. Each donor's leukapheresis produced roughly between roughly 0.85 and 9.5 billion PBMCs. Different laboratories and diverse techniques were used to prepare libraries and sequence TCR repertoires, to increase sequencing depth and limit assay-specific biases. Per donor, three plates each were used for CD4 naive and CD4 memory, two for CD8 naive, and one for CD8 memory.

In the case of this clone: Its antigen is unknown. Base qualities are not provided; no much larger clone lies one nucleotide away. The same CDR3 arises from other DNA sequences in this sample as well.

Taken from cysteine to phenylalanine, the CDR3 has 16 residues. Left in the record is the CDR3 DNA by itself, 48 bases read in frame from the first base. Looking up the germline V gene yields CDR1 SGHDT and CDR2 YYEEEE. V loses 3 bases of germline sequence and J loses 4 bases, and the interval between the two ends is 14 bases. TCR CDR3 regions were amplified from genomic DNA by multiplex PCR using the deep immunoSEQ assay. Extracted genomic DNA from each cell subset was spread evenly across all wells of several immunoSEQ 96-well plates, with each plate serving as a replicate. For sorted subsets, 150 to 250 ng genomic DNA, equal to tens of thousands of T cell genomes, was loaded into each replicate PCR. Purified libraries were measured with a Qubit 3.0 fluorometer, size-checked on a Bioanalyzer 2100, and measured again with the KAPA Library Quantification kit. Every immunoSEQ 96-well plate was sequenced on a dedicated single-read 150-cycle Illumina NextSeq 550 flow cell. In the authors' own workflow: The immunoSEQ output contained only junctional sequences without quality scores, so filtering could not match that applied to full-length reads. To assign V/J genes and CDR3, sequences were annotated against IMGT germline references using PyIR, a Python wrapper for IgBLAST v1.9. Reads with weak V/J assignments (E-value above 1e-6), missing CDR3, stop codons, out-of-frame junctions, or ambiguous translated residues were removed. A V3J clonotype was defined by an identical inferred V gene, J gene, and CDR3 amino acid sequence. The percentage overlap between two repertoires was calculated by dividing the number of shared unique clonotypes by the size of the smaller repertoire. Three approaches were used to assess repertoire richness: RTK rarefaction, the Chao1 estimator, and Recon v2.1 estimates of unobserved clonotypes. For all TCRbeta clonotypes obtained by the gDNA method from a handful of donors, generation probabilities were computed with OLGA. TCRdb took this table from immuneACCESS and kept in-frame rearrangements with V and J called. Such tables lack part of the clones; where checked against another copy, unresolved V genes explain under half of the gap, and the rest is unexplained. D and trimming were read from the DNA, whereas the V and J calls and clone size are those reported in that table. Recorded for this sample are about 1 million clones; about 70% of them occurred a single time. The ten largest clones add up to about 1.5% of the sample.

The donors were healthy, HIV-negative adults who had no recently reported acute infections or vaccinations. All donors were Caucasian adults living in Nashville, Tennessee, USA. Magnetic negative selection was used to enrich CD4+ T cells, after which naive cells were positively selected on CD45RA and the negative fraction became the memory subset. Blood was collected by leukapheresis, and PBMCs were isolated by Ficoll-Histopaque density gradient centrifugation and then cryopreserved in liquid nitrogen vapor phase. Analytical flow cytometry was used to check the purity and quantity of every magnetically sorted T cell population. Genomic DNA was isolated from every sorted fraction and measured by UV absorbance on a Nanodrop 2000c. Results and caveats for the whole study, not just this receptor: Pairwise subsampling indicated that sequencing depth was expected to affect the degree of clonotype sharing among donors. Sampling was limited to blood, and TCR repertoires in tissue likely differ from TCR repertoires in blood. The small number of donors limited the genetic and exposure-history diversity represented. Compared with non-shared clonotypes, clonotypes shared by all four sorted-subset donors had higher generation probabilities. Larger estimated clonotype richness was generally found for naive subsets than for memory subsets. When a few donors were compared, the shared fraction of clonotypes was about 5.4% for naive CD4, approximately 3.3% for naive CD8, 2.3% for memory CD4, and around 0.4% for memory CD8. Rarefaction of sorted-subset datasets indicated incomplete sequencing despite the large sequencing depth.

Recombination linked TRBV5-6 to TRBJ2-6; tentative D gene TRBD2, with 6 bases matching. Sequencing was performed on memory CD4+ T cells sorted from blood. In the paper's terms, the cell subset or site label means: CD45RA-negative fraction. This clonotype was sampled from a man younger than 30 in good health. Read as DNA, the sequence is TGTGCCAGCAGCTGGGGAGGAGGGTCCGGGGCCAACGTCCTGACTTTC. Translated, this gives CASSWGGGSGANVLTF.